Below, one TCR beta chain is given with its context. Its antigen is still unknown. The CDR3 spans 15 residues. Germline values: CDR1 SGHTA, CDR2 FQGNSA. V gave up 5 bases and J gave up 0 bases, with 14 bases separating them. Some clones are missing from TCRdb's copy, which holds only in-frame ones; the method was immunoSEQ multiplex PCR. The sample yields about 20,000 clones, around 87% seen once. The sample belongs to a study of T cells in localized non-small cell lung cancer. Study results and limitations: The highest T cell clonality was in uninvolved adjacent lung, above tumor. Within adjacent lung there appeared a median approximately 60 of the top 100 tumor clones. Heterogeneity is still possible, as just one tumor region was sequenced.

The chain couples TRBV7-2 to TRBJ2-7; D may match TRBD1 or TRBD2 (6 bases each). This clonotype originated in a man between 40 and 69 years old with stage II squamous cell lung carcinoma. Here the sequenced sample was PBMCs, taken before any cancer treatment. The CDR3 DNA follows: TGTGCCAGCAGCCCGGGCTGGGGGGCCTCCTACGAGCAGTACTTC. It translates to CASSPGWGASYEQYF.